A selection of T cell receptor beta chains follows, all from one sample in a study of blood T cells in healthy people across ages. TCRdb passed the 5' RACE reads through MiXCR, listing each CDR3 protein once. The table shows around 990,000 distinct CDR3 sequences, with 25% occurring only once. This sample was also put to use in a study of T cells of mothers and their children.

Sequencing was carried out using blood. These receptors originate from a girl aged 2 to 10 in good health. The CDR3 runs from the conserved cysteine through the conserved F or W. The order of the fields is D gene, J gene, V gene, clone size, CDR3 protein, CDR3 DNA. The D gene is left open where the match is weak. Size values are once, few and many counts, or a class for expanded clones, and some rows have none.

>TRBD2|TRBJ2-7|TRBV20-1|-
CSASVPGLVVEQYF
TGCAGTGCTAGTGTACCGGGACTAGTGGTCGAGCAGTACTTC
>-|TRBJ1-1|TRBV19|-
CASSIWGLGTEAFF
TGTGCCAGTAGCATTTGGGGGCTGGGAACTGAAGCTTTCTTT
>-|TRBJ2-5|TRBV6-2/TRBV6-3|-
CASSRGRLTQYF
TGTGCCAGCAGCCGTGGTCGGTTGACCCAGTACTTC
>-|TRBJ2-2|TRBV5-6|-
CASSFGSLMALF
TGTGCCAGCAGCTTTGGAAGTCTTATGGCACTTTTT
>TRBD2|TRBJ2-1|TRBV11-1|few
CASRPFLAGARHNEQFF
TGTGCCAGCCGTCCATTCCTAGCGGGGGCACGCCACAATGAGCAGTTCTTC
>-|TRBJ1-2|TRBV7-3|few
CASSPDNRAYYGYTF
TGTGCCAGCAGCCCGGACAATAGGGCCTACTATGGCTACACCTTC
>TRBD2|TRBJ2-5|TRBV10-3|few
CAISEVGTSEETQYF
TGTGCCATCAGTGAAGTCGGGACTAGCGAAGAGACCCAGTACTTC
>-|TRBJ2-5|TRBV14|few
CASSQEIIVRDHQETQYF
TGTGCCAGCAGCCAAGAAATAATCGTGAGGGACCACCAAGAGACCCAGTACTTC
>-|TRBJ1-1|TRBV20-1|-
CSARGPGKNTEAFF
TGCAGTGCTAGAGGTCCAGGGAAGAACACTGAAGCTTTCTTT
>-|TRBJ2-7|TRBV6-2/TRBV6-3|-
CASSYIGTLGTYEQYF
TGTGCCAGCAGTTACATCGGGACTCTAGGAACCTACGAGCAGTACTTC
>TRBD2|TRBJ2-5|TRBV20-1|few
CSAPASGASKTQYF
TGCAGTGCCCCGGCGAGCGGGGCCTCGAAGACCCAGTACTTC
>-|TRBJ2-1|TRBV5-1|few
CASSFGTGEHPGNEQFF
TGCGCCAGCAGCTTTGGTACCGGGGAGCACCCGGGTAATGAGCAGTTCTTC
>-|TRBJ2-1|TRBV12-3/TRBV12-4|-
CASSFIPNEQFF
TGTGCCAGCAGTTTCATCCCCAATGAGCAGTTCTTC
>TRBD1|TRBJ2-7|TRBV7-6|-
CASSSISGTAFYEQYF
TGTGCCAGCAGCTCAATTTCCGGGACAGCCTTCTACGAGCAGTACTTC
>-|TRBJ2-3|TRBV5-1|-
CASSLASTLADTQYF
TGCGCCAGCAGCTTGGCCTCAACGCTGGCAGATACGCAGTATTTT
>-|TRBJ2-2|TRBV12-3/TRBV12-4|-
CASSSQGSTGELFF
TGTGCCAGCAGTTCGCAGGGGTCCACCGGGGAGCTGTTTTTT
>TRBD1|TRBJ1-1|TRBV29-1|-
CSAGTASTEAFF
TGCAGCGCGGGGACAGCCAGCACTGAAGCTTTCTTT
>-|TRBJ2-7|TRBV7-9|many
CASSPPADYEQYF
TGTGCCAGCAGCCCCCCGGCTGACTACGAGCAGTACTTC
>-|TRBJ1-4|TRBV3-1|-
CASSQVEGPATNEKLFF
TGTGCCAGCAGCCAAGTAGAGGGCCCGGCAACTAATGAAAAACTGTTTTTT
>-|TRBJ2-1|TRBV11-2|few
CASSLVGQYHEQFF
TGTGCCAGCAGCTTAGTCGGGCAGTATCATGAGCAGTTCTTC
>TRBD1|TRBJ2-1|TRBV28|few
CASSPSGTGGREQFF
TGTGCCAGCAGTCCCTCAGGGACAGGGGGCCGTGAGCAGTTCTTC
>-|TRBJ2-1|TRBV4-2|many
CASSQGEGGPPHNEQFF
TGTGCCAGCAGCCAAGGGGAAGGGGGTCCCCCCCACAATGAGCAGTTCTTC
>-|TRBJ1-2|TRBV4-3|-
CASSQDIALNYGYTF
TGCGCCAGCAGCCAAGATATCGCACTTAACTATGGCTACACCTTC
>-|TRBJ2-5|TRBV28|-
CASSFPTQDKFGETQYF
TGTGCCAGCAGTTTTCCAACCCAGGACAAATTCGGAGAGACCCAGTACTTC
>-|TRBJ1-4|TRBV6-1|few
CASSEGGRGTRNEKLFF
TGTGCCAGCAGTGAGGGTGGTAGGGGGACACGGAATGAAAAACTGTTTTTT
>TRBD2|TRBJ2-7|TRBV7-3|-
CASSLLAGTHYEQYF
TGTGCCAGCAGCTTACTAGCGGGGACCCACTACGAGCAGTACTTC
>-|TRBJ2-1|TRBV5-1|-
CASSLMGALGGNEQFF
TGCGCCAGCAGCTTGATGGGGGCGCTCGGAGGGAATGAGCAGTTCTTC
>TRBD1|TRBJ2-5|TRBV27|-
CASSYAGTGKETQYF
TGTGCCAGCAGCTATGCCGGGACAGGGAAGGAGACCCAGTACTTC
>TRBD2|TRBJ2-1|TRBV27|-
CICASGYNEQFF
TGTATTTGTGCTAGCGGGTACAATGAGCAGTTCTTC
>TRBD1|TRBJ1-4|TRBV19|-
CASSNSPGQGDEKLFF
TGTGCCAGTAGCAATTCGCCGGGACAGGGGGATGAAAAACTGTTTTTT
>-|TRBJ1-5|TRBV20-1|-
CSARGAAGNQPQHF
TGCAGTGCGAGAGGGGCAGCGGGCAATCAGCCCCAGCATTTT
>-|TRBJ1-2|TRBV14|-
CASSQDYWSHGYTF
TGTGCCAGCAGCCAAGATTACTGGAGCCATGGCTACACCTTC
>-|TRBJ1-4|TRBV7-2|-
CASSQVGTGGKKLFF
TGTGCCAGCAGCCAAGTAGGAACAGGAGGAAAAAAACTGTTTTTT
>-|TRBJ2-7|TRBV5-1|-
CASRTSSDHEQYF
TGCGCCAGCAGAACGTCTAGCGACCACGAGCAGTACTTC
>-|TRBJ2-3|TRBV12-3/TRBV12-4|-
CASSLTLDTQYF
TGTGCCAGCAGTTTGACCCTGGATACGCAGTATTTT
>-|TRBJ2-7|TRBV7-9|few
CASSFNLGETVYEQYF
TGTGCCAGCAGCTTCAATCTAGGGGAGACGGTCTACGAGCAGTACTTC
>-|TRBJ2-5|TRBV15|-
CATSREVYRAHQETQYF
TGTGCCACCAGCAGAGAGGTCTATAGGGCTCATCAAGAGACCCAGTACTTC
>-|TRBJ2-3|TRBV20-1|-
CSARRRGPRTDTQYF
TGCAGTGCTAGAAGGCGGGGGCCGCGCACAGATACGCAGTATTTT
>TRBD2|TRBJ2-5|TRBV7-9|-
CASSQGVAGDQETQYF
TGTGCCAGCTCACAAGGGGTAGCGGGGGACCAAGAGACCCAGTACTTC
>TRBD1|TRBJ1-1|TRBV20-1|-
CSVRGPSNTEAFF
TGCAGTGTAAGGGGGCCCTCTAACACTGAAGCTTTCTTT
>TRBD1|TRBJ2-2|TRBV7-2|-
CASSFSRDRGGQLFF
TGTGCCAGCAGCTTCTCCCGGGACAGGGGAGGGCAGCTGTTTTTT
>-|TRBJ1-1|TRBV14|few
CASSQHPDTEAFF
TGTGCCAGCAGCCAACATCCGGACACTGAAGCTTTCTTT
>TRBD2|TRBJ2-7|TRBV28|-
CASLSGSFYEQYF
TGTGCCAGCCTTAGCGGGAGTTTCTACGAGCAGTACTTC
>-|TRBJ1-6|TRBV27|many
CASSLLGASYNSPLHF
TGTGCCAGCAGTTTATTAGGGGCGTCCTATAATTCACCCCTCCACTTT
>-|TRBJ1-1|TRBV5-1|-
CASSFQWDTEAFF
TGCGCCAGCAGCTTCCAGTGGGACACTGAAGCTTTCTTT
>TRBD2|TRBJ2-3|TRBV7-8|-
CASSWLTSGTDTQYF
TGTGCCAGCAGCTGGCTGACTAGCGGCACAGATACGCAGTATTTT
>-|TRBJ2-5|TRBV12-3/TRBV12-4|few
CASSLSLAYETQYF
TGTGCCAGCAGTTTGAGTCTAGCGTACGAGACCCAGTACTTC
>-|TRBJ1-1|TRBV4-1|few
CASSQGFMNTEAFF
TGCGCCAGCAGCCAAGGATTTATGAACACTGAAGCTTTCTTT
>-|TRBJ1-2|TRBV12-3/TRBV12-4|few
CASSLPLSYGYTF
TGTGCCAGCAGTTTGCCGCTCAGTTATGGCTACACCTTC
>-|TRBJ2-7|TRBV29-1|few
CSVVGPLEQYF
TGCAGCGTTGTAGGTCCGCTCGAGCAGTACTTC
>TRBD2|TRBJ2-1|TRBV9|once
CASRGTGTSYSNEQFF
TGTGCCAGCAGGGGGACCGGGACTAGCTACAGCAATGAGCAGTTCTTC
>-|TRBJ2-1|TRBV19|many
CASSIGNEQFF
TGTGCCAGTAGTATAGGCAATGAGCAGTTCTTC
>-|TRBJ2-1|TRBV7-9|-
CASSEEEGYNEQFF
TGTGCCAGCAGTGAGGAAGAAGGGTACAATGAGCAGTTCTTC
>-|TRBJ2-7|TRBV20-1|few
CSVTYSVLDEQYF
TGCAGTGTCACATATTCGGTTCTGGACGAGCAGTACTTC
>TRBD1|TRBJ1-6|TRBV3-1|few
CASSWSRTGLFNSPLHF
TGTGCCAGCAGTTGGAGTCGGACAGGGCTGTTTAATTCACCCCTCCACTTT
>-|TRBJ2-2|TRBV10-3|-
CAISEPQGSGTGELFF
TGTGCCATCAGTGAGCCGCAGGGGAGTGGGACCGGGGAGCTGTTCTTT
>TRBD1|TRBJ2-7|TRBV7-6|-
CASSSWGQESEQYF
TGTGCCAGCAGCTCCTGGGGACAGGAGTCCGAGCAGTACTTC
>TRBD1|TRBJ1-3|TRBV6-5|-
CASSYRTGAGNTIYF
TGTGCCAGCAGTTACAGGACAGGGGCCGGAAACACCATATATTTT